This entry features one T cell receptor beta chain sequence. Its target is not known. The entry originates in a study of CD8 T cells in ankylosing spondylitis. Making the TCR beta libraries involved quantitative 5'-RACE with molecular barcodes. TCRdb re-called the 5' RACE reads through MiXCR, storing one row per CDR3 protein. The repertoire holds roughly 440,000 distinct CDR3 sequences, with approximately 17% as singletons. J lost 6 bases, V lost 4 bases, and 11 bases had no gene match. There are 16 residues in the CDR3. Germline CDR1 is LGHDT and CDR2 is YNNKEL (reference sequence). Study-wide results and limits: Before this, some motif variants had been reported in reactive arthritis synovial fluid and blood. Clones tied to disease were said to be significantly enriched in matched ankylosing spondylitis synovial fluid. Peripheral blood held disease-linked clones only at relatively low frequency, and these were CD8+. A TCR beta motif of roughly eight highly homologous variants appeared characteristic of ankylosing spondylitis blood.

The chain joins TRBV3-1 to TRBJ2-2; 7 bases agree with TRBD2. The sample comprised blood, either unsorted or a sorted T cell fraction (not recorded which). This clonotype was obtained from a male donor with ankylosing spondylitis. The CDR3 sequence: CASSLRPTGGAGELFF. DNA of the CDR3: TGTGCCAGCAGCCTAAGACCTACGGGAGGAGCCGGGGAGCTGTTTTTT.